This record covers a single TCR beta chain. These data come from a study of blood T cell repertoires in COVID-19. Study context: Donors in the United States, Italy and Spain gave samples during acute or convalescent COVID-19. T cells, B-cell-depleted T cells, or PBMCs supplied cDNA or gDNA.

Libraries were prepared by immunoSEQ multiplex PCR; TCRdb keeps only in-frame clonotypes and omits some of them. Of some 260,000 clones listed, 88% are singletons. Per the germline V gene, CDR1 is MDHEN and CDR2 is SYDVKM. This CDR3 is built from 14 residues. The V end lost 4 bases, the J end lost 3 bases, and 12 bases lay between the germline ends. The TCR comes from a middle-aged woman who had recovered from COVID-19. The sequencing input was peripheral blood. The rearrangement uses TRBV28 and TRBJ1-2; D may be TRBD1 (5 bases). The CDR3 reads CASSSQTEYYGYTF. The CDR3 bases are TGTGCCAGCAGTTCCCAGACAGAGTACTATGGCTACACCTTC.